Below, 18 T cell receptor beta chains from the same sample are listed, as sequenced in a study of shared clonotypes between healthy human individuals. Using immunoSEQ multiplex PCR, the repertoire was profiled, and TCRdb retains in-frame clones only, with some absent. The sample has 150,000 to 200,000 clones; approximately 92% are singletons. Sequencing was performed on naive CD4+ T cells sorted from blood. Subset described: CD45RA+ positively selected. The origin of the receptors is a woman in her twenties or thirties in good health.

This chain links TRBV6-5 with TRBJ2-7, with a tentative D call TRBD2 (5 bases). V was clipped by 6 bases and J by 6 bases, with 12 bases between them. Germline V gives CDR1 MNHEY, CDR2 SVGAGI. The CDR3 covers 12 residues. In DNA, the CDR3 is TGTGCCAGCAGAGCGGCTCGCTCCGAGCAGTACTTC. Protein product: CASRAARSEQYF.

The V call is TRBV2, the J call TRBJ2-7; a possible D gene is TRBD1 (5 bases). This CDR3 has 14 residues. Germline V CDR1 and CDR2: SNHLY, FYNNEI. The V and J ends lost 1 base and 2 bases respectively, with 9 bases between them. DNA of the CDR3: TGTGCCAGCAGTGAAGGGACACTACCCTACGAGCAGTACTTC. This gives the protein CASSEGTLPYEQYF.

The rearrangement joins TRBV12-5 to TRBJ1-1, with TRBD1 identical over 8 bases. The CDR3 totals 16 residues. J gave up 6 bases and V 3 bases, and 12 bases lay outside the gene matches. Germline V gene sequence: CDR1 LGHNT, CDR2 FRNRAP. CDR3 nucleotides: TGTGCTAGTGGTTTCCTGGACAGGGCCTTAGTCGCTGAAGCTTTCTTT. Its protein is CASGFLDRALVAEAFF.

For the CDR3, the DNA is TGTGCCAGCAGGTCGTCCGGGACTAGCGGGAGGGCGTGGCATGAGCAGTTCTTC. It is translated as CASRSSGTSGRAWHEQFF. The chain couples TRBV11-2 to TRBJ2-1, with 16 bases that match TRBD2. Looked up from germline, CDR1 is SGHAT and CDR2 is FQNNGV. The length of the CDR3 is 18 residues. The ends lost 6 bases at V and 8 bases at J; junction bases unmatched: 13.

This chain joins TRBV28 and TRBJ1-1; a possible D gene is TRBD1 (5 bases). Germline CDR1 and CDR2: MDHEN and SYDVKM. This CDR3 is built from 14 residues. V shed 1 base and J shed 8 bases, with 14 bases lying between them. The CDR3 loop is CASSLFQGVGEAFF. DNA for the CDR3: TGTGCCAGCAGTTTATTTCAGGGAGTGGGGGAAGCTTTCTTT.

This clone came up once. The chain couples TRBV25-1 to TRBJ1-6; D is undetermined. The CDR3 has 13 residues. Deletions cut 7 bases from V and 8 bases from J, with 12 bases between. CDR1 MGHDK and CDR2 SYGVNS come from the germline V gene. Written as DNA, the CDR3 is TGTGCCAGCACCCCCCAGCGGGATTCACCCCTCCACTTT. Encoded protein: CASTPQRDSPLHF. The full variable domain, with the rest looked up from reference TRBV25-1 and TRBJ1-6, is EADIYQTPRYLVIGTGKKITLECSQTMGHDKMYWYQQDPGMELHLIHYSYGVNSTEKGDLSSESTVSRIRTEHFPLTLESARPSHTSQYLCASTPQRDSPLHFGNGTRLTVT.

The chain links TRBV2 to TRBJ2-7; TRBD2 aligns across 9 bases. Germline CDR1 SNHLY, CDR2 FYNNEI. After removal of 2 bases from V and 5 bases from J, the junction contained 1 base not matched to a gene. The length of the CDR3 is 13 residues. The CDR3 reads CASSELAGHEQYF. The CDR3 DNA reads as TGTGCCAGCAGTGAACTAGCGGGACACGAGCAGTACTTC.

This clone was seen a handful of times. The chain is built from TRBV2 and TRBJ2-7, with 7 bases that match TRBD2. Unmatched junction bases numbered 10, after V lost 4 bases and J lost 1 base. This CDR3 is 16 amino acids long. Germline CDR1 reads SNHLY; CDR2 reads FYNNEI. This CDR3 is CASSVLAPGGSYEQYF. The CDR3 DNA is TGTGCCAGCAGTGTACTTGCCCCCGGGGGGTCCTACGAGCAGTACTTC.

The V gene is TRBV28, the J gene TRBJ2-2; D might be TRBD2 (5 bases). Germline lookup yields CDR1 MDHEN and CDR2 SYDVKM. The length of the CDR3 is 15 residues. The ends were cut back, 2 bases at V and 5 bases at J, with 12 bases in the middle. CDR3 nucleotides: TGTGCCAGCAGTTTAATAGCCGGGGTTACCGGGGAGCTGTTTTTT. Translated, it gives CASSLIAGVTGELFF.

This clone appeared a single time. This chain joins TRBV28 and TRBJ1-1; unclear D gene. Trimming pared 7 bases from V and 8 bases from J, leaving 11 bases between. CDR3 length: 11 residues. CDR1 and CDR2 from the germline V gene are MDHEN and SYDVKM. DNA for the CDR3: TGTGCCAGCACCACACCCAGGGAAGCTTTCTTT. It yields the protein CASTTPREAFF.

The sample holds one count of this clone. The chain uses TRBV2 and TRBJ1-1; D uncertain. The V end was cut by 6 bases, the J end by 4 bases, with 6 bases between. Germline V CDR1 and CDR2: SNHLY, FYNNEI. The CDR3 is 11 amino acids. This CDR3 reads CASRGVTEAFF. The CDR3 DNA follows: TGTGCCAGCAGGGGTGTCACTGAAGCTTTCTTT.

DNA for the CDR3: TGTGCCAGCAGTGAACCGGGATTTTACGAGCAGTACTTC. Residues: CASSEPGFYEQYF. V gene TRBV2 combines with J gene TRBJ2-7, with D tentatively TRBD2 (5 bases). Germline values: CDR1 SNHLY, CDR2 FYNNEI. The CDR3 spans 13 residues. V was trimmed by 2 bases and J by 4 bases, leaving 9 bases between them.

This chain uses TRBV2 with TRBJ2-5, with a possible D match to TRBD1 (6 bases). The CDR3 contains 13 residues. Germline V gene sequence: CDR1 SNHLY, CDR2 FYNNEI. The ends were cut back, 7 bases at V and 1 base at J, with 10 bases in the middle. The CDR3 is CASKGQTQETQYF. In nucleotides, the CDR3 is TGTGCCAGCAAAGGACAGACCCAAGAGACCCAGTACTTC.

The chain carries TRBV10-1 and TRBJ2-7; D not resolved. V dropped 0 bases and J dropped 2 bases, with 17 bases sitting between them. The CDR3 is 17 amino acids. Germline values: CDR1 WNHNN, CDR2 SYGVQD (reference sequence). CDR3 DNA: TGCGCCAGCAGTGAGTCGTTAGGGTCCTCAGAACCCTACGAGCAGTACTTC. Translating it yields CASSESLGSSEPYEQYF.

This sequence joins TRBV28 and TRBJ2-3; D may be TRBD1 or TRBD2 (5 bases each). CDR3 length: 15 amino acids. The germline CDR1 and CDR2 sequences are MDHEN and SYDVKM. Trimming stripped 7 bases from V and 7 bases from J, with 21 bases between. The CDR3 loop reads CASIGTANLSYTQYF. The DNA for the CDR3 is TGTGCCAGCATCGGGACGGCCAACTTGAGCTATACGCAGTATTTT.

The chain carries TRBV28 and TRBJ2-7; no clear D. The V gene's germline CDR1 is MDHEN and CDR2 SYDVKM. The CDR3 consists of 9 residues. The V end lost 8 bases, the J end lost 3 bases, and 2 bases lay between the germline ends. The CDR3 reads CASDYEQYF. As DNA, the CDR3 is TGTGCCAGCGACTACGAGCAGTACTTC.

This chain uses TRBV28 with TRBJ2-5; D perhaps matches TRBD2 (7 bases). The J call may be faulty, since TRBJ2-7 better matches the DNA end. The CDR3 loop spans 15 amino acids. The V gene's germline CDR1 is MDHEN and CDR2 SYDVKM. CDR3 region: CASSLGGARSYEQYF. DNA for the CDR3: TGTGCCAGCAGCCTGGGGGGGGCGCGCTCCTACGAGCAGTACTTC.

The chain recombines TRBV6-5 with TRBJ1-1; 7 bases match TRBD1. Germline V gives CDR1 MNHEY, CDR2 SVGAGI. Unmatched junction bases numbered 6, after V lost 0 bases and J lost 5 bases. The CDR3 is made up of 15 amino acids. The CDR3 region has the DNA TGTGCCAGCAGTTACTCGTCTAGGGGGCGTACTGAAGCTTTCTTT. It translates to CASSYSSRGRTEAFF.